These T cell receptor beta chains were read from a single sample in a study of CD8 T cells in Susac syndrome. One entry per CDR3 protein, called by TCRdb with MiXCR from the immunoSEQ multiplex PCR reads. The sample yields 70,000 to 100,000 distinct CDR3 sequences, about 95% seen once. The source material was CD8+ T cells from PBMCs. The receptors derive from a human donor with Susac syndrome. Both conserved end residues are part of each CDR3. The D gene is left open where the match is weak. Some rows mark clone size as missing; the rest say once, few, many or name a class of expanded clone.

d_call	v_call	clone_size	j_call	cdr3_aa	cdr3_nt
TRBD1	TRBV30	NA	TRBJ2-1	CAWSVGGSSYNEQFF	TGTGCCTGGAGTGTAGGGGGCAGCTCCTACAATGAACAGTTCTTC
TRBD2	TRBV5-4	NA	TRBJ2-5	CASSIGLAGETQYF	TGTGCCAGCAGCATAGGACTAGCGGGAGAGACCCAGTACTTC
TRBD2	TRBV4-2	NA	TRBJ2-7	CASSQDPQTSGGYYEQYF	TGTGCCAGCAGCCAAGATCCCCAGACTAGCGGGGGCTACTACGAGCAGTACTTC
NA	TRBV25-1	NA	TRBJ1-4	CASSDWAGEKLFF	TGTGCCAGCAGTGACTGGGCTGGTGAAAAACTGTTTTTT
TRBD2	TRBV20-1	NA	TRBJ2-1	CSARTYGGDSYNEQFF	TGCAGTGCTAGAACGTACGGGGGGGACTCCTACAATGAGCAGTTCTTC
NA	TRBV4-3	NA	TRBJ1-1	CASSQDAQGMNTEAFF	TGCGCCAGCAGCCAAGATGCCCAGGGGATGAACACTGAAGCTTTCTTT
NA	TRBV15	NA	TRBJ2-1	CATSRDSGNEQFF	TGTGCCACCAGCAGAGATTCGGGAAATGAGCAGTTCTTC
TRBD2	TRBV9	NA	TRBJ2-5	CASSVARAGGQETQYF	TGTGCCAGCAGCGTAGCTAGAGCGGGGGGCCAAGAGACCCAGTACTTC
TRBD1	TRBV5-4	once	TRBJ2-3	CASSLDRFGGDTQYF	TGTGCCAGCAGCCTGGACAGGTTTGGGGGAGATACGCAGTATTTT
TRBD2	TRBV27	NA	TRBJ2-1	CASLSGGNEQFF	TGTGCCAGCCTTTCGGGGGGCAATGAGCAGTTCTTC
NA	TRBV5-1	NA	TRBJ1-2	CASSPSGVGGYTF	TGCGCCAGCAGCCCCTCCGGGGTCGGTGGCTACACCTTC
NA	TRBV4-1	NA	TRBJ1-6	CASSQDQGWGSPLHF	TGCGCCAGCAGCCAAGATCAGGGGTGGGGTTCACCCCTCCACTTT
NA	TRBV4-3	NA	TRBJ2-1	CASSQEFIDSYNEQFF	TGCGCCAGCAGCCAAGAATTCATCGACTCCTACAATGAGCAGTTCTTC
TRBD2	TRBV9	NA	TRBJ2-5	CASSVSGGTSETQYF	TGTGCCAGCAGCGTAAGCGGGGGGACCTCAGAGACCCAGTACTTC
NA	TRBV18	few	TRBJ2-7	CASSPGRSYEQYF	TGTGCCAGCTCACCGGGACGGTCCTACGAGCAGTACTTC
NA	TRBV7-9	NA	TRBJ1-1	CASSKVTEAFF	TGTGCCAGCAGTAAGGTCACTGAAGCTTTCTTT
TRBD2	TRBV7-9	NA	TRBJ2-2	CASGSGATGELFF	TGTGCCAGCGGTAGCGGGGCGACCGGGGAGCTGTTTTTT
TRBD2	TRBV20-1	once	TRBJ2-3	CSATQGRLAESTDTQYF	TGCAGTGCTACCCAGGGTAGGCTAGCGGAGAGCACAGATACGCAGTATTTT
TRBD2	TRBV27	NA	TRBJ2-1	CASSLAGADEQFF	TGTGCCAGCAGCCTAGCGGGAGCCGATGAGCAGTTCTTC
NA	TRBV20-1	NA	TRBJ2-3	CSARSGGASTDTQYF	TGCAGTGCTAGGTCAGGCGGGGCTAGCACAGATACGCAGTATTTT
NA	TRBV6-5	NA	TRBJ2-3	CASSYGQYTDTQYF	TGTGCCAGCAGTTACGGCCAATACACAGATACGCAGTATTTT
TRBD2	TRBV7-2	NA	TRBJ2-7	CASSSQLAGGRLQYF	TGTGCCAGCAGCTCCCAGCTAGCGGGAGGGAGGTTGCAGTACTTC
NA	TRBV7-9	NA	TRBJ2-5	CASSRETTSLGETQYF	TGTGCCAGCAGCCGCGAGACGACATCCTTGGGGGAGACCCAGTACTTC
NA	TRBV5-6	NA	TRBJ1-4	CASSLAGTELGEKLFF	TGTGCCAGCAGCTTGGCGGGGACGGAACTAGGGGAAAAACTGTTTTTT
NA	TRBV9	NA	TRBJ1-1	CASSHKDGNTEAFF	TGTGCCAGCAGCCACAAGGACGGAAACACTGAAGCTTTCTTT
NA	TRBV5-1	NA	TRBJ2-7	CASSLARWSPYEQYF	TGCGCCAGCAGCTTGGCACGCTGGAGTCCCTACGAGCAGTACTTC
TRBD1	TRBV27	NA	TRBJ2-1	CASSFRTGGNEQFF	TGTGCCAGCAGTTTCCGGACAGGGGGCAATGAGCAGTTCTTC
NA	TRBV10-3	NA	TRBJ2-4	CAISESTKNIQYF	TGTGCCATCAGTGAGTCAACCAAAAACATTCAGTACTTC
NA	TRBV3-1	once	TRBJ2-1	CASSQEVEQFF	TGTGCCAGCAGCCAAGAAGTTGAGCAGTTCTTC
TRBD2	TRBV27	NA	TRBJ2-1	CASSFGTSGKNEQFF	TGTGCCAGCAGTTTCGGGACTAGCGGGAAGAATGAGCAGTTCTTC
TRBD1	TRBV30	once	TRBJ2-5	CASISVRPGTGVFQETQYF	TGTGCATCGATCTCTGTGCGGCCCGGGACAGGGGTGTTTCAAGAGACCCAGTACTTC
NA	TRBV28	NA	TRBJ2-1	CASSPLDGTSNNEQFF	TGTGCCAGCAGTCCGCTGGACGGGACTTCCAACAATGAGCAGTTCTTC
NA	TRBV4-2	NA	TRBJ2-7	CASSQGTATVYEQYF	TGTGCCAGCAGCCAAGGGACCGCGACGGTTTACGAGCAGTACTTC
TRBD1	TRBV6-5	NA	TRBJ1-2	CASSYPTGEGYTF	TGTGCCAGCAGTTACCCGACAGGGGAAGGGTACACCTTC
NA	TRBV4-3	NA	TRBJ2-3	CASSQEVETSIFTATQYF	TGCGCCAGCAGCCAAGAGGTGGAGACATCGATTTTTACCGCTACGCAGTATTTT
NA	TRBV18	NA	TRBJ2-1	CASSLTGSPALIINEQFF	TGTGCCAGCTCACTAACCGGATCGCCCGCCCTGATAATCAATGAGCAGTTCTTC
TRBD2	TRBV20-1	NA	TRBJ2-7	CSARDPLAGSPYEQYF	TGCAGTGCTAGAGATCCGCTAGCGGGAAGTCCCTACGAGCAGTACTTC
TRBD2	TRBV29-1	NA	TRBJ2-5	CSVEDPSGGSQETQYF	TGCAGCGTTGAAGATCCCAGCGGGGGTTCACAAGAGACCCAGTACTTC
NA	TRBV9	NA	TRBJ2-5	CASSEGSGAETQYF	TGTGCCAGCAGCGAGGGTTCAGGGGCAGAGACCCAGTACTTC
TRBD2	TRBV29-1	once	TRBJ2-1	CSVEDGGLQFF	TGCAGCGTTGAAGACGGGGGGTTGCAGTTCTTC
NA	TRBV7-9	NA	TRBJ2-7	CASSPPGPNLEQYF	TGTGCCAGCAGTCCCCCCGGGCCTAACCTGGAGCAGTACTTC
NA	TRBV20-1	NA	TRBJ2-1	CSATIASLWYNEQFF	TGCAGTGCTACGATTGCTAGTCTATGGTACAATGAGCAGTTCTTC
NA	TRBV29-1	NA	TRBJ1-2	CSVEVQDNYGYTF	TGCAGCGTTGAAGTCCAGGATAACTATGGCTACACCTTC
NA	TRBV29-1	NA	TRBJ2-7	CSVSAEQLDEQYF	TGCAGCGTTTCGGCTGAGCAGCTGGACGAGCAGTACTTC
NA	TRBV29-1	NA	TRBJ1-1	CSVESGNTEAFF	TGCAGCGTTGAGTCCGGGAACACTGAAGCTTTCTTT
TRBD1	TRBV28	NA	TRBJ1-2	CASTLTGAPGYTF	TGTGCCAGCACCTTGACAGGGGCGCCAGGCTACACCTTC
NA	TRBV7-2	NA	TRBJ1-2	CASSPRANGYTF	TGTGCCAGCAGCCCACGGGCAAATGGCTACACCTTC
TRBD1	TRBV27	NA	TRBJ2-1	CASSPTGVEQFF	TGTGCCAGCAGTCCGACAGGGGTCGAGCAGTTCTTC
TRBD1	TRBV11-1	once	TRBJ2-7	CASSGRAGQELHSDQYEQYF	TGTGCCAGCAGCGGCCGAGCTGGACAGGAACTTCACTCCGACCAGTACGAGCAGTACTTC
NA	TRBV5-4	NA	TRBJ1-1	CASSLGGIGAFF	TGTGCCAGCAGCTTGGGGGGGATCGGAGCTTTCTTT
NA	TRBV5-1	once	TRBJ1-2	CASSWRDGLSRYGYTF	TGCGCCAGCAGCTGGAGGGACGGCCTTTCCCGCTATGGCTACACCTTC
NA	TRBV5-4	NA	TRBJ1-5	CASTLMGGNQPQHF	TGTGCCAGCACCTTGATGGGGGGGAATCAGCCCCAGCATTTT
TRBD2	TRBV20-1	NA	TRBJ2-1	CSARDGTSGRLSYNEQFF	TGCAGTGCTCGGGACGGGACTAGCGGGAGGCTCTCCTACAATGAGCAGTTCTTC
NA	TRBV6-2/TRBV6-3	NA	TRBJ2-1	CASSPGGPRRSEQFF	TGTGCCAGCAGTCCCGGAGGGCCAAGGCGAAGTGAGCAGTTCTTC
NA	TRBV4-2	NA	TRBJ2-1	CASSQDVEVNEQFF	TGTGCCAGCAGCCAAGATGTGGAGGTCAATGAGCAGTTCTTC
NA	TRBV20-1	NA	TRBJ2-3	CSARGTSLGTDTQYF	TGCAGTGCTAGGGGTACTAGTTTGGGCACAGATACGCAGTATTTT
NA	TRBV13	NA	TRBJ2-2	CASSPEGVNTGELFF	TGTGCCAGCAGCCCCGAAGGGGTGAACACCGGGGAGCTGTTTTTT